This T cell receptor beta chain comes out of a study of identical twins. This clonotype was counted a few times. Its specificity is not known. TCRdb re-called the 5' RACE reads through MiXCR, storing one row per CDR3 protein. In the table there are 300,000 to 350,000 distinct CDR3 sequences, more than 9% of which are singletons. Points from the study as a whole: Beta out-of-frame sequences displayed a weaker excess of sharing between twins.

The CDR3 loop spans 16 amino acids. The V gene lost 6 bases and the J gene lost 4 bases, with 19 bases spanning the gap. Germline V gene data show CDR1 as MNHNS and CDR2 as SASEGT. These data also featured in a second study, about yellow fever vaccine responses in identical twins.

The sample was CD8+ T cells sorted from blood. This clonotype originated in a young woman in good health. This chain connects TRBV6-1 to TRBJ2-1; D gene ambiguous. The CDR3 spells CASSPNGPVGYNEQFF. CDR3 sequence (DNA): TGTGCCAGCAGCCCCAACGGACCGGTCGGATACAATGAGCAGTTCTTC.